This entry concerns a single T cell receptor (beta chain). Its antigen is undetermined. The CDR3 sequence is 14 residues long. V shed 6 bases and J shed 5 bases, with 13 bases lying between them. Germline-derived CDR1 and CDR2 are SGHTA and FQGTGA. The entry originates in a study of T-cell memory formation after mild COVID-19. Overall study results and limits: Contracting CD8+ clones were enriched in EMRA, CD4+ mainly in CM and EM. Cross-reactive memory appears to have joined, as suggested by some responding clones showing up in pre-infection memory.

TCRdb analysed the 5' RACE reads with MiXCR anew, one entry per CDR3 protein. The sample has 100,000 to 120,000 distinct CDR3 sequences; roughly a sixth are singletons. The sequenced material came from PBMCs or a T cell subset sorted from them (not recorded which). The origin of this receptor is a man in his late teens or twenties who had mild COVID-19 (a few samples of this study predate the infection). Cell type and time point are not known. The chain employs TRBV7-3 and TRBJ2-2, with a tentative D call TRBD2 (6 bases). In nucleotides, the CDR3 is TGTGCCAGCAGTTACGGAGGGGAAACCGGGGAGCTGTTTTTT. Translating it yields CASSYGGETGELFF.